These 10 T cell receptor beta chains came from one sample sequenced in a study of cytomegalovirus exposure and HLA in healthy donors. Primers for the PCR totalled 60 Vbeta and 13 Jbeta. Method: immunoSEQ multiplex PCR; TCRdb's copy keeps in-frame clones and lacks some. The data hold hundreds of thousands of clones, with around 65% observed a single time. Sample: PBMCs. Receptors were obtained from a female donor in good health and CMV-seronegative.

In the case of this clone: The junction departs from germline at one end; a sequencing error may be responsible. Other DNA sequences in the same sample also yield this CDR3. The rearrangement uses TRBV7-9 and TRBJ2-2; D call uncertain. The CDR3 contains 12 residues. Germline CDR1 reads SEHNR; CDR2 reads FQNEAQ (reference sequence). The CDR3: CSSSPLSGELFF. The CDR3 nucleotides read TGTTCCAGCAGCCCCTTGTCCGGGGAGCTGTTTTTT.

This clone turned up a few times. The chain recombines TRBV30 with TRBJ1-1; maybe TRBD1 (5 bases). The CDR3 is 11 amino acids. The germline V gene encodes CDR1 GTSNPN and CDR2 SVGIG (reference sequence). V lost 5 bases and J 4 bases, leaving 8 bases between the germline ends. CDR3 sequence reads: CAWEGVTEAFF. The CDR3 region has the DNA TGTGCCTGGGAAGGGGTCACTGAAGCTTTCTTT.

The CDR3 here is CAIRGGLEETQYF. The CDR3 DNA sequence: TGTGCCATCAGGGGGGGGCTCGAAGAGACCCAGTACTTC. The rearrangement uses TRBV10-3 and TRBJ2-5; the D gene is possibly TRBD2 (7 bases). The V end lost 6 bases, the J end lost 3 bases, and 11 bases lay between the germline ends. CDR1 is ENHRY, CDR2 SYGVKD, per germline. The CDR3 has 13 amino acids.

This clone was counted a few times. The rearrangement links TRBV5-1 to TRBJ2-7, with 9 bases fitting TRBD1. The V gene's germline CDR1 is SGHRS and CDR2 YFSETQ. V lost 1 base to trimming and J lost 1 base; unmatched junction nucleotides: 3. CDR3 size: 15 residues. This chain's CDR3 is CASSLSGQGSYEQYF. CDR3 bases: TGCGCCAGCAGCTTGTCGGGACAGGGATCCTACGAGCAGTACTTC.

The genes are TRBV5-1 and TRBJ1-3; 10 bases agree with TRBD1. Germline CDR1 reads SGHRS; CDR2 reads YFSETQ. V lost 4 bases to trimming and J lost 2 bases; unmatched junction nucleotides: 3. The CDR3 has 15 residues. CDR3 amino acids: CASSPGTGAGNTIYF. The CDR3 DNA reads as TGCGCCAGCAGCCCCGGGACAGGGGCTGGAAACACCATATATTTT.

The rearrangement uses TRBV2 and TRBJ2-2, with TRBD1 identical over 10 bases. The CDR3 has 15 residues. CDR1 is SNHLY and CDR2 is FYNNEI in the germline V gene. V shed 6 bases, J shed 5 bases, and the junction held 6 bases outside the gene matches. The CDR3 coding sequence is TGTGCCAGCAGGGCCCGGGACAGGGGTACCGGGGAGCTGTTTTTT. Translation gives CASRARDRGTGELFF.

The V call is TRBV7-3, the J call TRBJ2-3; no reliable D call. The CDR3 covers 13 residues. V lost 4 bases and J 3 bases, leaving 8 bases between the germline ends. Germline CDR1 SGHTA, CDR2 FQGTGA. CDR3 sequence (DNA): TGTGCCAGCAGCTCCGTTCCTACAGATACGCAGTATTTT. Protein sequence: CASSSVPTDTQYF.

The rearrangement uses TRBV5-6 and TRBJ1-6; D not resolved. Germline assignment: CDR1 SGHDT and CDR2 YYEEEE. The ends were cut back, 0 bases at V and 5 bases at J, with 6 bases in the middle. The CDR3 runs to 14 residues. CDR3 in DNA: TGTGCCAGCAGCTTGGGCCTAAATAATTCACCCCTCCACTTT. Translation gives CASSLGLNNSPLHF.

This chain links TRBV5-5 with TRBJ2-7; the D is unclear. CDR1 is SGHKS, CDR2 YYEKEE, per germline (reference sequence). V lost 1 base and J lost 3, with 8 bases in between. This CDR3 is built from 13 residues. The CDR3 nucleotides read TGTGCCAGCAGCTTGATTGCCGGCTACGAGCAGTACTTC. The encoded protein is CASSLIAGYEQYF.

The J gene is TRBJ1-1, the V gene TRBV5-8; 9 nucleotides agree with TRBD1. Per the germline V gene, CDR1 is SGHTS and CDR2 is YDEGEE. With 4 bases clipped from V and 8 bases from J, the junction kept 9 bases outside the gene matches. CDR3 size: 14 residues. The chain's CDR3 is CASSLFSGTGEAFF. The CDR3 region has the DNA TGTGCCAGCAGCCTTTTTTCCGGGACAGGGGAAGCTTTCTTT.